This T cell receptor (beta chain) emerged from a study of blood T cell repertoires in COVID-19. Study-level information: Researchers got acute and convalescent COVID-19 samples from the United States, Italy and Spain. Nucleic acid was either cDNA or gDNA, and it came from T cells, B-cell-depleted T cells, or PBMCs.

Trimming removed 6 bases from V and 7 bases from J; junction bases left unmatched: 4. Germline V gives CDR1 KGHSH, CDR2 LQKENI. CDR3 length: 13 residues. The protocol was immunoSEQ multiplex PCR, while the TCRdb copy is restricted to in-frame clones and leaves out a portion. The repertoire includes 200,000 to 300,000 clones, 65% to 85% of them detected once, and roughly 5.5% sits in the top ten. The sample comprised peripheral blood. The sequence came from a human donor in a cohort sampled during active COVID-19. This rearrangement joins TRBV18 to TRBJ2-2; 8 bases fit TRBD1. The CDR3 DNA reads as TGTGCCAGCTCCCCGGGACAGGACGGGGAGCTGTTTTTT. It translates to CASSPGQDGELFF. The entire variable domain, with the rest obtained from reference TRBV18 and TRBJ2-2, is as follows: NAGVMQNPRHLVRRRGQEARLRCSPMKGHSHVYWYRQLPEEGLKFMVYLQKENIIDESGMPKERFSAEFPKEGPSILRIQQVVRGDSAAYFCASSPGQDGELFFGEGSRLTVL.